Below, 32 T cell receptor beta chains from the same sample are listed, as sequenced in a study of blood T cell repertoires in COVID-19. Clones were sequenced by immunoSEQ multiplex PCR, and TCRdb holds only the in-frame ones, with some missing. The sample lists about 220,000 clones, over 75% occurring once. The sequencing input was PBMCs or T cells enriched from blood (not recorded which). The receptors come from a woman between 55 and 75 years old who had recovered from COVID-19.

This clone was detected only once. The V gene is TRBV29-1, the J gene TRBJ2-5; 8 bases match TRBD1. The CDR3 extends over 13 amino acids. With V trimmed by 6 bases and J by 2 bases, 5 bases remained unmatched. Germline CDR1 is SQVTM and CDR2 is ANQGSEA. CDR3 DNA sequence: TGCAGCGTGGACGGACAGGGACAAGAGACCCAGTACTTC. It is translated as CSVDGQGQETQYF.

The chain employs TRBV19 and TRBJ1-5; D remains ambiguous. Deletions cut 5 bases from V and 0 bases from J, with 8 bases between. This CDR3 spans 14 amino acids. In germline, CDR1 is LNHDA, CDR2 SQIVND (reference sequence). CDR3 coding DNA: TGTGCCAGTAGTGGGCAAATTAGCAATCAGCCCCAGCATTTT. Protein: CASSGQISNQPQHF.

The genes are TRBV2 and TRBJ2-2; tentative D call: TRBD2 (6 bases). This CDR3 comprises 14 residues. The germline CDR1 and CDR2 sequences are SNHLY and FYNNEI. The V end was cut by 4 bases, the J end by 6 bases, with 12 bases between. CDR3 amino acids: CASSALGGAGELFF. The DNA of the CDR3 is TGTGCCAGCAGTGCTCTGGGAGGCGCCGGGGAGCTGTTTTTT.

This sequence joins TRBV28 and TRBJ2-1, with 7 bases matching TRBD1. CDR1 is MDHEN, CDR2 SYDVKM, per germline. Trimming took 5 bases from V and 5 from J; bases not matched to a gene: 9. CDR3 length: 15 residues. DNA of the CDR3: TGTGCCAGCAGTACCCCTGGACAGGTGAACAATGAGCAGTTCTTC. This encodes CASSTPGQVNNEQFF.

V usage is TRBV13 and J usage is TRBJ1-2, with TRBD1 matching over 9 bases. V lost 6 bases to trimming and J lost 4 bases; unmatched junction nucleotides: 3. Per the germline V gene, CDR1 is PRHDT and CDR2 is FYEKMQ (reference sequence). The CDR3 runs 13 residues. The CDR3 DNA reads as TGTGCCAGCAGATCACAGGGGGCCTATGGCTACACCTTC. This sequence encodes CASRSQGAYGYTF.

Here the CDR3 reads CASSLGGSISGNTIYF. The CDR3 region has the DNA TGTGCCAGCAGCTTAGGGGGCAGTATCTCTGGAAACACCATATATTTT. The chain combines TRBV7-9 with TRBJ1-3, with D possibly matching TRBD1 (5 bases). The V gene's germline CDR1 is SEHNR and CDR2 FQNEAQ (reference sequence). The CDR3 sequence is 16 residues long. Trimming left V 1 base short and J 0 bases short, with 10 bases between.

This clone was detected a few times. The rearrangement uses TRBV13 and TRBJ2-1, with TRBD2 matching 12 bases. The V and J ends lost 4 bases and 8 bases, in that order; junction bases with no gene match: 6. Germline V gene lookup returns CDR1 PRHDT and CDR2 FYEKMQ (reference sequence). This CDR3 region has 15 residues. In DNA form, the CDR3 reads TGTGCCAGCAGCTCCTCTAGCGGGGGGGCCCATGAGCAGTTCTTC. Translated, it gives CASSSSSGGAHEQFF.

The chain employs TRBV3-1 (or the pseudogene TRBV3-2) and TRBJ1-1, with D tentatively TRBD1 (6 bases). The CDR3 is 14 amino acids. V dropped 3 bases and J dropped 1 base, with 9 bases sitting between them. Germline CDR1 reads LGHDT; CDR2 reads YNNKEL (reference sequence). CDR3 in amino acids: CASSHGTRNTEAFF. CDR3 coding DNA: TGTGCCAGCAGCCATGGGACACGGAACACTGAAGCTTTCTTT.

The V call is TRBV4-2, the J call TRBJ2-3; 11 bases are a match to TRBD2. The CDR3 runs 16 residues. Trimming cost V 3 bases and J 4 bases; bases outside gene matches: 6. The V gene's germline CDR1 is LGHNA and CDR2 YNFKEQ. The CDR3 spells CASSHLLSGGADTQYF. Here the CDR3 DNA reads TGTGCCAGCAGCCACCTTCTTAGCGGGGGGGCAGATACGCAGTATTTT.

The V call is TRBV4-1, the J call TRBJ2-1; 8 nucleotides align to TRBD1. Germline CDR1 reads MGHRA; CDR2 reads YSYEKL. V lost 4 bases and J lost 5; bases outside the gene matches: 7. The CDR3 contains 15 residues. CDR3 nucleotides: TGCGCCAGCAGCCGCCGACAGGGGTATGACAATGAGCAGTTCTTC. It encodes CASSRRQGYDNEQFF.

J is TRBJ1-5 and V is TRBV19, with 9 nucleotides matching TRBD1. V lost 6 bases and J lost 5; bases outside the gene matches: 8. Germline CDR1 and CDR2: LNHDA and SQIVND (reference sequence). The CDR3 totals 15 residues. Here the CDR3 reads CASREGQGRHQPQHF. The CDR3 DNA sequence: TGTGCCAGTAGGGAAGGACAGGGGAGGCATCAGCCCCAGCATTTT.

This chain links TRBV7-2 with TRBJ2-7, with D perhaps matching TRBD1 (5 bases). The CDR3 sequence is 13 residues long. CDR1 is SGHTA, CDR2 FQGNSA, per germline. Deletions cut 3 bases from V and 9 bases from J, with 15 bases between. The CDR3 here is CASSLGREVRQYF. The CDR3 nucleotides are TGTGCCAGCAGCTTGGGCAGGGAAGTCCGGCAGTACTTC. Looking up the rest from reference TRBV7-2 and TRBJ2-7 gives the full variable domain: GAGVSQSPSNKVTEKGKDVELRCDPISGHTALYWYRQSLGQGLEFLIYFQGNSAPDKSGLPSDRFSAERTGGSVSTLTIQRTQQEDSAVYLCASSLGREVRQYFGPGTRLTVT.

CDR3 sequence (DNA): TGTGCCAGCAGCTTAGGCGGGACTAGCCCCACACGCTCCTACAATGAGCAGTTCTTC. Translation: CASSLGGTSPTRSYNEQFF. The chain links TRBV11-3 to TRBJ2-1, with 9 bases that match TRBD2. With 1 base clipped from V and 0 bases from J, the junction kept 10 bases outside the gene matches. The CDR3 has 19 amino acids. Germline V lookup: CDR1 SGHNT, CDR2 YENEEA.

This clone showed up just a few times. J is TRBJ1-2 and V is TRBV7-2; D not resolved. The CDR3 contains 13 residues. The V end was cut by 1 base, the J end by 5 bases, with 8 bases between. Germline V CDR1 and CDR2: SGHTA, FQGNSA. The CDR3 sequence is CASSLEGVYGYTF. DNA of the CDR3: TGTGCCAGCAGCTTAGAAGGAGTATATGGCTACACCTTC.

This chain links TRBV5-5 with TRBJ1-4; no clear D. Germline-derived CDR1 and CDR2 are SGHKS and YYEKEE (reference sequence). The CDR3 covers 14 residues. Between the trimmed V and J ends, which lost 6 bases and 1 base, there was a span of 10 bases. The DNA of the CDR3 is TGTGCCAGCACCGGGCGGGGAACTAATGAAAAACTGTTTTTT. Protein product: CASTGRGTNEKLFF.

V is TRBV7-9 and J is TRBJ2-1; 7 bases match TRBD1. The CDR3 runs 14 residues. CDR1 is SEHNR and CDR2 is FQNEAQ in the germline V gene (reference sequence). Germline trimming cut 7 bases from V and 7 bases from J; bases unmatched to any gene: 10. The CDR3 region is CASNRGAGENEQFF. The CDR3 DNA sequence: TGTGCCAGCAACAGGGGCGCAGGTGAAAATGAGCAGTTCTTC.

This chain's CDR3 is CASSRASVRTDTQYF. CDR3 DNA sequence: TGTGCCAGCAGCCGGGCTAGCGTTCGCACAGATACGCAGTATTTT. This chain uses TRBV7-2 with TRBJ2-3, with D tentatively TRBD2 (6 bases). V was shortened by 5 bases and J by 1 base, with 13 bases between the two germline ends. The CDR3 length is 15 residues. CDR1 is SGHTA and CDR2 is FQGNSA in the germline V gene.

The chain combines TRBV4-1 with TRBJ2-5, with 13 bases aligning to TRBD2. V trimming: 2 bases; J trimming: 2 bases; junction bases outside the gene matches: 2. This CDR3 contains 16 residues. CDR1 is MGHRA, CDR2 YSYEKL, per germline. CDR3: CASSQQTSGGQETQYF. CDR3 DNA: TGCGCCAGCAGCCAACAGACTAGCGGGGGGCAAGAGACCCAGTACTTC.

The gene calls are TRBV7-9 and TRBJ2-2; D is perhaps TRBD2 (5 bases). The germline V gene has CDR1 SEHNR and CDR2 FQNEAQ (reference sequence). V shed 1 base and J shed 3 bases, with 9 bases lying between them. The CDR3 sequence is 15 residues long. Here the CDR3 reads CASSLGGSYTGELFF. For the CDR3, the DNA is TGTGCCAGCAGCTTAGGCGGGTCTTACACCGGGGAGCTGTTTTTT.

V is TRBV7-2 and J is TRBJ1-1, with TRBD1 as a possible D gene (6 bases). V lost 5 bases to trimming and J lost 7 bases, with 8 bases between them. Germline V gene lookup returns CDR1 SGHTA and CDR2 FQGNSA. The CDR3 is made up of 11 amino acids. This CDR3 is CASSRQVEAFF. The CDR3 bases are TGTGCCAGCAGCCGACAGGTTGAAGCTTTCTTT.

The rearrangement uses TRBV7-9 and TRBJ2-1; a possible D gene is TRBD2 (5 bases). Between the trimmed V and J ends, which lost 2 bases and 0 bases, there was a span of 11 bases. In germline, CDR1 is SEHNR, CDR2 FQNEAQ (reference sequence). The CDR3 consists of 16 residues. The CDR3 reads CASSLLGGYSYNEQFF. CDR3 DNA sequence: TGTGCCAGCAGCTTATTAGGCGGGTACTCCTACAATGAGCAGTTCTTC.

This rearrangement joins TRBV5-8 to TRBJ2-1; D might be TRBD1 (5 bases). The V and J ends lost 4 bases and 9 bases respectively, with 17 bases between them. Germline V gives CDR1 SGHTS, CDR2 YDEGEE. The CDR3 is 14 amino acids. The CDR3 DNA sequence: TGTGCCAGCAGCCCAGGTCCTAGACAGACTGAGCAGTTCTTC. Translated: CASSPGPRQTEQFF. The full variable domain, rest sourced from reference TRBV5-8 and TRBJ2-1, is EAGVTQSPTHLIKTRGQQATLRCSPISGHTSVYWYQQALGLGLQFLLWYDEGEERNRGNFPPRFSGRQFPNYSSELNVNALELEDSALYLCASSPGPRQTEQFFGPGTRLTVL.

This clone was seen more than once but under ten times. The chain employs TRBV6-5 and TRBJ2-7; perhaps TRBD1 as D (6 bases). The CDR3 is 13 amino acids. V was cut by 6 bases and J by 7 bases, with 16 bases left in between. Germline-derived CDR1 and CDR2 are MNHEY and SVGAGI. DNA of the CDR3: TGTGCCAGCAGGCCCCCACAGGGTCGTGAGCAGTACTTC. Translation: CASRPPQGREQYF.

This chain links TRBV24-1 with TRBJ2-1, with D possibly being TRBD1 (5 bases). The CDR3 has 15 amino acids. Trimming pared 7 bases from V and 0 bases from J, leaving 12 bases between. CDR1 is KGHDR, CDR2 SFDVKD, per germline. The CDR3 sequence is CATSLGQSSYNEQFF. CDR3 nucleotides: TGTGCCACCAGCCTGGGGCAGAGCTCCTACAATGAGCAGTTCTTC.

This rearrangement joins TRBV7-8 to TRBJ1-6, with 7 bases lining up with TRBD1. V lost 1 base and J lost 9; bases outside the gene matches: 6. The germline CDR1 and CDR2 sequences are SGHVS and FQNEAQ. The CDR3 is 15 residues long. DNA for the CDR3: TGTGCCAGCAGCTTAGAACAGGGGCTGGGTTCACCCCTCCACTTT. Its translation is CASSLEQGLGSPLHF.

In this sample, this clone turned up once. Different DNA sequences within this sample yield the same CDR3. The chain combines TRBV5-5 with TRBJ2-3; D is undetermined. Germline V lookup: CDR1 SGHKS, CDR2 YYEKEE (reference sequence). The V end was cut by 2 bases, the J end by 7 bases, with 5 bases between. The CDR3 is 11 residues long. The CDR3 loop is CASSFQNTQYF. The CDR3 nucleotides read TGTGCCAGCAGCTTCCAGAATACGCAGTATTTT.

This clone was recorded only once. This rearrangement joins TRBV9 to TRBJ2-3; TRBD2 aligns across 8 bases. The V gene end was trimmed by 2 bases and the J gene end by 4 bases; junction bases not matched to a gene: 3. The CDR3 consists of 14 residues. Germline V gene lookup returns CDR1 SGDLS and CDR2 YYNGEE. This chain's CDR3 is CASSVGGASDTQYF. The CDR3 DNA reads TGTGCCAGCAGCGTCGGGGGGGCTTCAGATACGCAGTATTTT.

The rearrangement joins TRBV6-5 to TRBJ1-6; D unclear. Trimming left V 2 bases short and J 10 bases short, with 12 bases between. CDR3 length: 14 amino acids. In germline, CDR1 is MNHEY, CDR2 SVGAGI. CDR3 region: CASSYQRWNSPLHF. The CDR3 DNA reads as TGTGCCAGCAGTTACCAGCGATGGAACTCACCCCTCCACTTT.

The chain joins TRBV4-3 to TRBJ1-4; D is uncertain. V lost 4 bases and J lost 5, with 5 bases in between. The germline CDR1 and CDR2 sequences are LGHNA and YSLEER. This CDR3 comprises 12 residues. This CDR3 is CASSRRNEKLFF. The CDR3 DNA reads TGCGCCAGCAGCCGGAGGAATGAAAAACTGTTTTTT.

The J gene is TRBJ1-2, the V gene TRBV5-1; D gene unclear. V was clipped by 0 bases and J by 8 bases, with 14 bases between them. The CDR3 spans 14 residues. From germline, CDR1 is SGHRS and CDR2 YFSETQ. The CDR3 DNA follows: TGCGCCAGCAGCTTGGCCCCCGGACTAGAAGGCTACACCTTC. This codes for CASSLAPGLEGYTF.

CDR3 in amino acids: CASSVDVHYEQYF. The CDR3 DNA reads TGTGCCAGCAGCGTAGATGTACACTACGAGCAGTACTTC. The chain couples TRBV9 to TRBJ2-7; D ambiguous. Germline V gives CDR1 SGDLS, CDR2 YYNGEE. This CDR3 has 13 amino acids. V was trimmed by 0 bases and J by 3 bases, leaving 7 bases between them.

This chain uses TRBV12-3 or TRBV12-4 with TRBJ1-1, with TRBD1 as a possible D gene (5 bases). Trimming removed 7 bases from V and 5 bases from J, with 11 bases in between. The CDR3 has 12 residues. As DNA, the CDR3 is TGTGCCAGCAACCCCGGGGGAACTGAAGCTTTCTTT. Protein product: CASNPGGTEAFF.